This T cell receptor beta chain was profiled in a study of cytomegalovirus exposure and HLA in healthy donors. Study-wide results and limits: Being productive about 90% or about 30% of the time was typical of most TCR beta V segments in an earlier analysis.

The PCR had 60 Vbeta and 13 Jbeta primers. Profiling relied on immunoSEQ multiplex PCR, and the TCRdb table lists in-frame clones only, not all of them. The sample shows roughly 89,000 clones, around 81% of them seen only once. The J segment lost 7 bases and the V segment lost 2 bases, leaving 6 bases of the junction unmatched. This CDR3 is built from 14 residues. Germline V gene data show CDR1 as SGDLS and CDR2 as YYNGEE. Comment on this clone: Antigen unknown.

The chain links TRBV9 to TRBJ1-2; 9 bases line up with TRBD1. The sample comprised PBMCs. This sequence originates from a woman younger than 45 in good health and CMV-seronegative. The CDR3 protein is CASSVTGGAGGYTF. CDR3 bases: TGTGCCAGCAGCGTTACAGGGGGCGCGGGTGGCTACACCTTC.